This T cell receptor (beta chain) came from a study of OX40 agonist ivuxolimab in advanced cancers. Study background: Patients with prior anti-PD-1, anti-PD-L1 or anti-CTLA-4 therapy were eligible; about 40% had some.

Assay: immunoSEQ multiplex PCR; the TCRdb copy retains only in-frame clones and omits some. Of some 86,000 clones in the sample, 80% to 95% were seen once. Germline CDR1 reads SGHRS; CDR2 reads YFSETQ. The V end lost 2 bases, the J end lost 4 bases, and 18 bases lay between the germline ends. The CDR3 runs 16 residues. A single count supports this clone. The origin of this receptor is an adult with an advanced solid tumor such as melanoma, head and neck, liver or kidney cancer. The chain combines TRBV5-1 with TRBJ1-1; D remains unclear. The starting material was CD4+ or CD8+ T cells sorted from blood, obtained in a trial of the OX40 agonist ivuxolimab. The CDR3, as DNA: TGCGCCAGCAGCTTCTCCCCACCGGGCCTGGGCACTGAAGCTTTCTTT. It is translated as CASSFSPPGLGTEAFF.